The 15 T cell receptor beta chains below all came from one sample that was sequenced in a study of T cell responses to AZD1222 COVID-19 vaccine. Assay: immunoSEQ multiplex PCR; the TCRdb copy retains only in-frame clones and omits some. The sample includes 90,000 or so clones, approximately 86% of them seen just once. The sequenced sample was peripheral blood, obtained on day 0 of AZD1222 vaccination. These receptors were taken from an adult in good health.

The chain has TRBV27 and TRBJ2-7, with no clear D. The CDR3 has 13 amino acids. With 3 bases removed from V and 1 base from J, the gap between germline ends came to 7 bases. Germline V lookup: CDR1 MNHEY, CDR2 SMNVEV (reference sequence). CDR3 bases: TGTGCCAGCAGTTTCTCCTCATCCTACGAGCAGTACTTC. It encodes CASSFSSSYEQYF.

This clone was picked up a small number of times. The CDR3 protein is CASSLTGGRTEAFF. DNA for the CDR3: TGTGCCAGCAGCCTGACAGGGGGGCGGACTGAAGCTTTCTTT. The chain has TRBV3-1 (or the pseudogene TRBV3-2) and TRBJ1-1, with 9 bases lining up with TRBD1. The CDR3 covers 14 residues. The trim removed 4 bases at V and 5 bases at J, leaving 5 bases unmatched. Germline V lookup: CDR1 LGHDT, CDR2 YNNKEL (reference sequence).

The chain recombines TRBV9 with TRBJ1-3; unclear D gene. The ends were cut back, 0 bases at V and 10 bases at J, with 14 bases in the middle. Germline loops: CDR1 SGDLS, CDR2 YYNGEE. CDR3 size: 14 residues. CDR3 sequence reads: CASSVETLRGTIYF. The CDR3 region has the DNA TGTGCCAGCAGCGTAGAAACACTACGAGGAACCATATATTTT.

This chain connects TRBV7-9 to TRBJ2-3, with 11 bases fitting TRBD1. CDR3 length: 18 amino acids. Germline CDR1 is SEHNR and CDR2 is FQNEAQ (reference sequence). The V segment lost 3 bases and the J segment 1 base; nucleotides outside the gene matches: 9. CDR3 in amino acids: CASSFGTGGNRGTDTQYF. In DNA form, the CDR3 reads TGTGCCAGCAGCTTCGGGACAGGGGGAAATAGGGGCACAGATACGCAGTATTTT.

This clone was seen more than once but under ten times. V gene TRBV7-2 combines with J gene TRBJ1-2; D is undetermined. V was cut by 4 bases and J by 4 bases, with 13 bases left in between. CDR1 and CDR2 from the germline V gene are SGHTA and FQGNSA. The CDR3 extends over 14 amino acids. CDR3 bases: TGTGCCAGCAGCTCCTGGAGCGGAATCTATGGCTACACCTTC. Translation gives CASSSWSGIYGYTF.

The chain joins TRBV10-2 to TRBJ1-3; D is unclear. Germline loops: CDR1 WSHSY, CDR2 SAAADI. Trimming took off 10 bases at V and 9 bases at J, with 13 bases between the two ends. This CDR3 comprises 11 residues. DNA for the CDR3: TGCGCCACCTCCGAATTCGGCACCATATATTTT. Protein sequence: CATSEFGTIYF.

This chain links TRBV18 with TRBJ2-1, with 7 bases identical to TRBD1. The germline V gene encodes CDR1 KGHSH and CDR2 LQKENI. This CDR3 has 14 amino acids. The ends lost 2 bases at V and 6 bases at J; junction bases unmatched: 4. CDR3 protein: CASSPEGDSNEQFF. Written as DNA, the CDR3 is TGTGCCAGCTCACCAGAGGGGGACAGCAATGAGCAGTTCTTC.

The chain has TRBV7-2 and TRBJ1-5, with D unclear. The germline V gene encodes CDR1 SGHTA and CDR2 FQGNSA. The CDR3 loop spans 15 amino acids. The V and J ends lost 5 bases and 0 bases respectively, with 11 bases between them. The CDR3 DNA is TGTGCCAGCAGCGTGACCGGGGTTAGCAATCAGCCCCAGCATTTT. This codes for CASSVTGVSNQPQHF.

The chain carries TRBV6-5 and TRBJ1-1; TRBD1 is a possible D gene (6 bases). The V end lost 1 base, the J end lost 5 bases, and 17 bases lay between the germline ends. Germline V gene sequence: CDR1 MNHEY, CDR2 SVGAGI. CDR3 size: 16 residues. CDR3 nucleotides: TGTGCCAGCAGTTACTTCTGGGGGGCAGGGTGGACTGAAGCTTTCTTT. As protein: CASSYFWGAGWTEAFF.

The rearrangement uses TRBV19 and TRBJ2-5; 7 bases are a match to TRBD2. CDR3 length equals 14 residues. The germline CDR1 and CDR2 sequences are LNHDA and SQIVND (reference sequence). The V and J ends lost 4 bases and 1 base, in that order; junction bases with no gene match: 3. The CDR3 DNA is TGTGCCAGTAGTAGAGGCGGGGGCCAAGAGACCCAGTACTTC. As protein: CASSRGGGQETQYF.

The V and J genes are TRBV11-3 and TRBJ2-5; D gene uncertain. The CDR3 has 15 amino acids. Germline V CDR1 and CDR2: SGHNT, YENEEA. V lost 4 bases, J lost 5 bases, and 17 bases lay in between. CDR3 DNA sequence: TGTGCCAGCAGCTCGATGCAGACTGGTGCTGAGACCCAGTACTTC. This codes for CASSSMQTGAETQYF. The full variable domain, rest sourced from reference TRBV11-3 and TRBJ2-5, is EAGVVQSPRYKIIEKKQPVAFWCNPISGHNTLYWYLQNLGQGPELLIRYENEEAVDDSQLPKDRFSAERLKGVDSTLKIQPAELGDSAVYLCASSSMQTGAETQYFGPGTRLLVL.

The DNA of the CDR3 is TGTGCCTGGAGCCGAGACAGTAACGCTTTCTTT. It encodes CAWSRDSNAFF. This chain uses TRBV30 with TRBJ1-1; possible D gene TRBD1, 5 bases. Germline V CDR1 and CDR2: GTSNPN, SVGIG (reference sequence). There are 11 residues in the CDR3. Trimming removed 3 bases at V and 11 bases at J, with 13 bases between.

The chain joins TRBV18 to TRBJ2-7, with D tentatively TRBD1 or TRBD2 (6 bases each). The CDR3 loop spans 15 amino acids. Germline V CDR1 and CDR2: KGHSH, LQKENI. V shed 0 bases and J shed 4 bases, with 13 bases lying between them. The CDR3 nucleotides read TGTGCCAGCTCACCACCCGGGGGCGGTCTATACGAGCAGTACTTC. Protein: CASSPPGGGLYEQYF.

The V and J genes are TRBV9 and TRBJ2-5; D not resolved. CDR3 length: 13 residues. The germline CDR1 and CDR2 sequences are SGDLS and YYNGEE. The V end lost 3 bases, the J end lost 3 bases, and 9 bases lay between the germline ends. This chain's CDR3 is CASSATPEETQYF. CDR3 DNA: TGTGCCAGCAGCGCAACCCCGGAAGAGACCCAGTACTTC.

The CDR3 region has the DNA TGTGCCAGCTCCCCCTCTGGGATTGACACTGAAGCTTTCTTT. Residues: CASSPSGIDTEAFF. V is TRBV18 and J is TRBJ1-1, with D uncertain. Germline CDR1 and CDR2: KGHSH and LQKENI. The CDR3 has 14 amino acids. Deletions cut 6 bases from V and 3 bases from J, with 14 bases between.